Below are 9 T cell receptor beta chains sequenced from a single sample in a study of identical twins. TCRdb fed the 5' RACE reads into MiXCR, producing one record per CDR3 protein. The sample has approximately 700,000 distinct CDR3 sequences, around 6% seen once. The sequencing sample was made of naive T cells sorted from blood. These receptors originate from a man aged 18 to 30 in good health.

This clonotype was observed a handful of times. The rearrangement joins TRBV6-1 to TRBJ1-4; 8 bases agree with TRBD1. CDR1 is MNHNS, CDR2 SASEGT, per germline. V gave up 6 bases and J gave up 8 bases; unmatched junction bases: 11. The CDR3 is 15 amino acids. The chain's CDR3 is CASSLTGTGPEKLFF. DNA of the CDR3: TGTGCCAGCAGCCTGACCGGGACAGGCCCAGAAAAACTGTTTTTT.

This clonotype was observed many times. CDR3 sequence reads: CASSLVGRSYYGYTF. Written as DNA, the CDR3 is TGTGCCAGCAGTTTGGTCGGCCGGTCGTACTATGGCTACACCTTC. The J gene is TRBJ1-2, the V gene TRBV28; D call uncertain. The CDR3 runs 15 residues. The V end was cut by 3 bases, the J end by 3 bases, with 14 bases between. Germline CDR1 MDHEN, CDR2 SYDVKM.

This clonotype was observed at least ten times. The chain has TRBV18 and TRBJ2-1; TRBD2 is a possible D gene (6 bases). The CDR3 runs to 12 residues. V gave up 8 bases and J gave up 7 bases, with 12 bases separating them. Germline CDR1 is KGHSH and CDR2 is LQKENI. The CDR3 DNA reads as TGTGCCAGCAGTCCGCGGGAAAATGAGCAGTTCTTC. Amino acids: CASSPRENEQFF.

The chain is built from TRBV5-1 and TRBJ2-1, with TRBD2 matching 11 bases. Per the germline V gene, CDR1 is SGHRS and CDR2 is YFSETQ. The CDR3 sequence is 18 residues long. The J segment lost 1 base and the V segment lost 0 bases, leaving 6 bases of the junction unmatched. CDR3 sequence: CASSLALTSGISYNEQFF. The CDR3 DNA reads TGCGCCAGCAGCTTGGCCTTGACTAGCGGGATATCCTACAATGAGCAGTTCTTC.

This clonotype was seen many times. The rearrangement joins TRBV10-3 to TRBJ1-5; maybe TRBD1 (6 bases). The CDR3 consists of 14 residues. Germline CDR1 reads ENHRY; CDR2 reads SYGVKD. Deletions cut 6 bases from V and 1 base from J, with 10 bases between. The CDR3 sequence: CAIRGRGSNQPQHF. CDR3 sequence (DNA): TGTGCCATCAGGGGCAGGGGAAGCAATCAGCCCCAGCATTTT.

This clonotype was counted ten times or more. The J gene is TRBJ2-1, the V gene TRBV5-1; tentatively, D is TRBD1 (6 bases). Trimming removed 6 bases from V and 3 bases from J, with 13 bases in between. Germline CDR1 SGHRS, CDR2 YFSETQ. There are 14 residues in the CDR3. The CDR3 sequence: CASKDRSGYNEQFF. The DNA of the CDR3 is TGCGCCAGCAAAGACAGGTCGGGCTACAATGAGCAGTTCTTC.

This clonotype was seen a handful of times. The chain uses TRBV4-3 and TRBJ2-6; no clear D gene. Trimming cost V 5 bases and J 0 bases, with 8 bases left between them. The length of the CDR3 is 15 residues. Per germline, CDR1 LGHNA and CDR2 YSLEER. CDR3 DNA sequence: TGCGCCAGCAGCTCCGAGCCCTCTGGGGCCAACGTCCTGACTTTC. It translates to CASSSEPSGANVLTF.

This clonotype occurred many times. The chain has TRBV12-3 or TRBV12-4 and TRBJ2-7; tentatively, D is TRBD1 or TRBD2 (5 bases each). Trimming removed 3 bases at V and 6 bases at J, with 12 bases between. The CDR3 covers 13 residues. The CDR3 sequence: CASSFQARGEQYF. In DNA, the CDR3 is TGTGCCAGCAGTTTTCAGGCGAGGGGCGAGCAGTACTTC.

A note on this clonotype: A clone one base away is much larger, so this may be a read error. J is TRBJ2-7 and V is TRBV6-5; D unclear. CDR1 and CDR2 (germline): MNHEY, SVGAGI. CDR3 length: 10 amino acids. CDR3 region: CTSSSPWVHV. The CDR3 DNA is TGTACCAGCAGTTCGCCCTGGGTTCACGTC.